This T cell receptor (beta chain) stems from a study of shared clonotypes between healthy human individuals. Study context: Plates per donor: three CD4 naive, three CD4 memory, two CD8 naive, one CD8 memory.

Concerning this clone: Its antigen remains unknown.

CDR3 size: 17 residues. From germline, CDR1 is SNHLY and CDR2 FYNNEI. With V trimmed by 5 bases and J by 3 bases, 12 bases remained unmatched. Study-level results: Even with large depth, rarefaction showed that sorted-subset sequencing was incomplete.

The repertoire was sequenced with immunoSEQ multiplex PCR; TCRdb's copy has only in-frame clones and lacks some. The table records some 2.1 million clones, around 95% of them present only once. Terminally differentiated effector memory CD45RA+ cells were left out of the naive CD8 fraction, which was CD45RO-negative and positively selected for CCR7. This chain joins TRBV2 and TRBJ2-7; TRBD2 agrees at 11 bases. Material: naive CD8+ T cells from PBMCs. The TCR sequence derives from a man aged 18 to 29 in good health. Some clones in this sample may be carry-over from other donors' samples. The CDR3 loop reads CASSLDRAGTSGYEQYF. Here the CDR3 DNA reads TGTGCCAGCAGTTTGGACAGGGCTGGGACTAGCGGCTACGAGCAGTACTTC.